The clone carrying this TCR beta chain was seen a few times. This record belongs to a study of T-cell reconstitution after alpha-beta-depleted transplantation in children. This sample's TCRbeta library carried unique molecular identifier barcodes. Using its own MiXCR run on the PCR reads, TCRdb lists one record per CDR3 protein. The sample has some 490,000 distinct CDR3 sequences, around 13% seen once. The source was PBMCs from the stem cell graft donor, collected from the stem cell graft. This TCR was sampled from a human donor who donated a stem cell graft to a child with combined immunodeficiency.

The CDR3 region is CASSQTDGMEYF. The CDR3 region has the DNA TGTGCCAGCAGCCAGACGGACGGGATGGAGTATTTT. V gene TRBV3-1 combines with J gene TRBJ2-3; tentatively, D is TRBD2 (5 bases). Germline-derived CDR1 and CDR2 are LGHDT and YNNKEL (reference sequence). Trimming pared 3 bases from V and 13 bases from J, leaving 14 bases between. This CDR3 has 12 residues.